This passage covers 8 T cell receptor beta chains from one sample sequenced in a study of CD8+ T cells in alopecia areata. Sorting of pooled cutaneous lymph node cells used CD4, CD8alpha, NKG2D, NKG2ACE and other markers. The sequencing template was cDNA reverse transcribed from extracted RNA. The data were produced by immunoSEQ multiplex PCR, yet TCRdb's version contains in-frame clones alone and is incomplete. There are 250,000 or so clones in the sample, none observed a single time. The sequenced sample consisted of CD4+ T cells sorted from a lymph node. These receptors were obtained from a C3H/HeJ mouse with alopecia areata. The strain's MHC haplotype is H2-k.

About this clone: Gene names are the mouse ones. The read terminates 4 residues before the CDR3 end, so the remaining end is supplied by the germline J gene. Other DNA sequences in the sample encode the same CDR3. V usage is TRBV13-2 and J usage is TRBJ2-5; no firm D call. V was cut by 2 bases and J by 2 bases, with 3 bases left in between. The CDR3 consists of 12 residues. CDR1 is NNHNN, CDR2 SYGAGS, per germline (reference sequence). CDR3 DNA, as far as it was read: TGTGCCAGCGGTGACAGCCAAGAC. Protein sequence: CASGDSQD. The entire CDR3 protein reads CASGDSQDTQYF.

Comments on this clone: This sequence may be a read error, since a much larger clone differs from it by one base. Mouse gene names and germline throughout. The CDR3 is cut off 4 residues early in the read; its end comes from the germline J gene. The sample holds other DNA sequences that translate to the same CDR3. The rearrangement uses TRBV13-1 and TRBJ2-5; TRBD1 matches 8 bases. The CDR3 sequence is 13 residues long. Looked up from germline, CDR1 is NSHNY and CDR2 is SYGAGN. The CDR3 reads CASSGQGKDTQYF. The sequenced part of the CDR3 DNA is TGTGCCAGCAGTGGACAGGGGAAAGAC.

Turning to this clone: Gene and germline names: mouse. The read terminates 4 residues before the CDR3 end, so the remaining end is supplied by the germline J gene. The J gene is TRBJ2-2, the V gene TRBV31; 9 bases agree with TRBD2. Trimming removed 1 base from V and 2 bases from J; junction bases left unmatched: 2. The CDR3 covers 15 residues. The V gene's germline CDR1 is GKSSPN and CDR2 SITVG. The CDR3 loop reads CAWSRWGGNTGQLYF. Incomplete CDR3 DNA: TGTGCCTGGAGTCGTTGGGGGGGCAACACCGGG.

In this sample, this clone turned up a few times. Germline and genes: mouse. The same CDR3 is also encoded by other DNA sequences in this sample. CDR3 protein: CASSQEGLGGTGQLYF. The CDR3 DNA, read in part, is TGTGCCAGCAGCCAAGAGGGACTGGGGGGCACCGGG. The chain carries TRBV5 and TRBJ2-2; 12 nucleotides line up with TRBD2. The read terminates 4 residues before the CDR3 end, so the remaining end is supplied by the germline J gene. Per the germline V gene, CDR1 is LGHNA and CDR2 is YNLKQL (reference sequence). CDR3 length: 16 amino acids. V dropped 0 bases and J dropped 4; count of bases not matched to a gene: 0.

This clone was counted ten times or more. The genes and germline here are from mouse. The read ends 3 residues before the CDR3 terminus; that terminus is restored from the germline J gene. Within the sample, other DNA sequences also encode this same CDR3. The rearrangement uses TRBV1 and TRBJ1-6; D remains ambiguous. TRBJ1-6 is annotated as an ORF whose role is uncertain. The germline V gene encodes CDR1 NSQYPW and CDR2 LRSPGD (reference sequence). V dropped 1 base and J dropped 4 bases, with 2 bases sitting between them. The CDR3 contains 13 residues. This CDR3 reads CTCSAGYNSPLYF. The part of the CDR3 DNA that was read is TGCACCTGCAGTGCAGGGTATAATTCGCCC.

As regards this clone: The genes and germline here are from mouse. The CDR3 goes on 4 residues after the read ends, and that part is filled in from the germline J gene. Within the sample, other DNA sequences also encode this same CDR3. The chain recombines TRBV13-3 with TRBJ2-7; TRBD1 matches at 8 bases. From germline, CDR1 is NNHDY and CDR2 SYVADS. The CDR3 totals 12 residues. CDR3: CASSPTGDEQYF. The DNA read from the CDR3 is TGTGCCAGCAGTCCGACAGGGGAT.

This clone was counted only a few times. The genes and germline here are from mouse. The read ends 4 residues early relative to the CDR3; the germline J gene fills the gap. The chain combines TRBV19 with TRBJ2-1; 8 bases agree with TRBD2. V was pared by 1 base and J by 0 bases, with 3 bases of the junction left unmatched. The CDR3 spans 16 residues. The V gene's germline CDR1 is FNHDT and CDR2 SITEND (reference sequence). Partial CDR3 DNA: TGTGCCAGCAGTATAAGCACTGGGGGTAACTATGCT. It encodes CASSISTGGNYA. The whole CDR3 sequence reads CASSISTGGNYAEQFF.

Only a few counts were recorded for this clone. Mouse germline and gene names are used. The CDR3 end is not reached by the read, which stops 4 residues before it; the germline J gene fills it in. This chain connects TRBV29 to TRBJ2-2, with D possibly being TRBD1 (6 bases). Germline assignment: CDR1 MSHET and CDR2 SYDVDS. The CDR3 has 13 residues. Trimming removed 10 bases at V and 2 bases at J, with 11 bases between. The CDR3 sequence: CATSTGNTGQLYF. Incomplete CDR3 DNA: TGTGCTACCTCCACAGGGAACACCGGG.